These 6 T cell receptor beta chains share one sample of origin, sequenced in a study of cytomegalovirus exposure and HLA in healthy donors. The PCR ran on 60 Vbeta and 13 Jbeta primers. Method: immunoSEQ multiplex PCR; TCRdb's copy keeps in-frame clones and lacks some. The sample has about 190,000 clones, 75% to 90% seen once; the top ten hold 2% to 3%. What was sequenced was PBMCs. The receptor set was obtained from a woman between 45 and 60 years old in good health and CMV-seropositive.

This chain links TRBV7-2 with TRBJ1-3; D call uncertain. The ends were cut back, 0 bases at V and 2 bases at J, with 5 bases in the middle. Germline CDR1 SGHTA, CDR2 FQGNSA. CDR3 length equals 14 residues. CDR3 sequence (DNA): TGTGCCAGCAGCTTAGCTGGCACTGGAAACACCATATATTTT. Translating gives CASSLAGTGNTIYF.

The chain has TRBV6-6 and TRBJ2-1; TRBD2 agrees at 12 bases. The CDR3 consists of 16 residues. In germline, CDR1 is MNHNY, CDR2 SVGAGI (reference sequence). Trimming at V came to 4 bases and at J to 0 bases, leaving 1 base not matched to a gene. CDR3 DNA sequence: TGTGCCAGCAGTTCTAGCGGGGGGGCCTCCTACAATGAGCAGTTCTTC. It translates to CASSSSGGASYNEQFF.

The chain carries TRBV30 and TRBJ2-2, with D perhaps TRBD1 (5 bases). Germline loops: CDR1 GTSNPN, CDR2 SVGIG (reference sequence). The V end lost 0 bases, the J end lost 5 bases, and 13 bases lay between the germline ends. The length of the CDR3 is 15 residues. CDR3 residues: CAWSVRRGKTGELFF. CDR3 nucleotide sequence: TGTGCCTGGAGTGTACGTAGGGGCAAAACCGGGGAGCTGTTTTTT.

The CDR3 bases are TGCGCCAGCAGCGCGCGCCAGGCCCAGTACTTC. Translated: CASSARQAQYF. The chain uses TRBV5-1 and TRBJ2-5; D ambiguous. The CDR3 consists of 11 residues. V lost 4 bases and J lost 9, with 10 bases in between. Germline assignment: CDR1 SGHRS and CDR2 YFSETQ. Based on the CDR3 plus reference TRBV5-1 and TRBJ2-5, the full variable domain is KAGVTQTPRYLIKTRGQQVTLSCSPISGHRSVSWYQQTPGQGLQFLFEYFSETQRNKGNFPGRFSGRQFSNSRSEMNVSTLELGDSALYLCASSARQAQYFGPGTRLLVL.

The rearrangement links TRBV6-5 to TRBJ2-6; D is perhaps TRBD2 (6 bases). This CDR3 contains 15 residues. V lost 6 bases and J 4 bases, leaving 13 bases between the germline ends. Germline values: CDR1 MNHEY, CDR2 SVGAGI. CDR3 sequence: CASSPSGVGANVLTF. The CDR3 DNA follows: TGTGCCAGCAGCCCCTCGGGGGTAGGGGCCAACGTCCTGACTTTC.

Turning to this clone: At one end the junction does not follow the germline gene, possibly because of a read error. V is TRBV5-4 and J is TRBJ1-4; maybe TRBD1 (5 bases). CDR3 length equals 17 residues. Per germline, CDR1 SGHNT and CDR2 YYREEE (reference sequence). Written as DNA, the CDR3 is TGTGCCAGCAGCTTCGGCGGGGGGGATCCAACTAAGGAAAAACTGTTTTTT. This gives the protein CASSFGGGDPTKEKLFF. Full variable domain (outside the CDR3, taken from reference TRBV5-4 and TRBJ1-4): ETGVTQSPTHLIKTRGQQVTLRCSSQSGHNTVSWYQQALGQGPQFIFQYYREEENGRGNFPPRFSGLQFPNYSSELNVNALELDDSALYLCASSFGGGDPTKEKLFFGSGTQLSVL.